The entry below describes one T cell receptor beta chain. The antigen remains unidentified. V shed 2 bases, J shed 2 bases, and the junction held 6 bases outside the gene matches. Germline lookup yields CDR1 LGHNA and CDR2 YSLEER. This CDR3 contains 16 residues. These data are taken from a study of T-cell reconstitution after alpha-beta-depleted transplantation in children. Study-level findings and limits: T-cell numbers and diversity one year post-transplant derived largely from freshly generated T cells.

Unique molecular identifiers were used in preparing the TCRbeta library. TCRdb itself ran the PCR reads through MiXCR, one entry per CDR3 protein. Among around 490,000 distinct CDR3 sequences listed, about an eighth were seen once. Sequenced material: PBMCs, mostly from graft donor cells, taken 180 days after TCRalphabeta/CD19-depleted stem cell transplant. This clonotype was sampled from a female patient between 2 and 10 years old who had a stem cell transplant for aplastic anemia, so the T cells may come from the graft donor. The chain joins TRBV4-3 to TRBJ2-1, with 7 nucleotides matching TRBD2. CDR3: CASSQTSREPYNEQFF. Here the CDR3 DNA reads TGCGCCAGCAGCCAAACGTCGCGGGAGCCCTACAATGAGCAGTTCTTC.